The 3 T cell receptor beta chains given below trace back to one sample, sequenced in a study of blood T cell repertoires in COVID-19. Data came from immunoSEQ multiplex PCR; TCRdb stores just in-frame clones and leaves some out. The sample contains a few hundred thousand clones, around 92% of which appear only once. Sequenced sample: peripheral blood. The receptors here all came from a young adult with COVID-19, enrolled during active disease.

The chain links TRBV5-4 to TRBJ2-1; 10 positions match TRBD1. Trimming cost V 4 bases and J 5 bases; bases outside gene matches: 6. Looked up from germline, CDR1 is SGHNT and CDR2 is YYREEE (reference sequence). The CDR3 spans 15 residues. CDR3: CASSPRDRGNNEQFF. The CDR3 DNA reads TGTGCCAGCAGCCCCCGGGACAGGGGAAACAATGAGCAGTTCTTC.

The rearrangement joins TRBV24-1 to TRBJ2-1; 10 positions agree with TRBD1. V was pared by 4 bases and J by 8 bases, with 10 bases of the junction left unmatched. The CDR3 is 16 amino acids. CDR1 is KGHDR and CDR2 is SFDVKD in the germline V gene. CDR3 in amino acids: CATSDLSGQGRDEQFF. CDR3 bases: TGTGCCACCAGTGACCTGTCGGGACAGGGGAGGGATGAGCAGTTCTTC.

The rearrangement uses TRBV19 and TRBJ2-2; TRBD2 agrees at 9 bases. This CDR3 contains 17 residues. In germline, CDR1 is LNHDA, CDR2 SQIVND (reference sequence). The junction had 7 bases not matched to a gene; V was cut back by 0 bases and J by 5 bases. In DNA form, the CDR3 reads TGTGCCAGTAGTATAGATGCGGCGGGAGGGGGAACCGGGGAGCTGTTTTTT. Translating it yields CASSIDAAGGGTGELFF.